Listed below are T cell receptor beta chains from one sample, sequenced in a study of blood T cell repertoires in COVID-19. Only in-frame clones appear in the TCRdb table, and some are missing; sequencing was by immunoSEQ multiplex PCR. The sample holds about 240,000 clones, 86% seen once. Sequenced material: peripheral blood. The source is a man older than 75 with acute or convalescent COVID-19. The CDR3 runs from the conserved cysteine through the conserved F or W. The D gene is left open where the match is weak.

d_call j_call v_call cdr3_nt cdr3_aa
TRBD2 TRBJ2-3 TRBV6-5 TGTGCCAGCAGTCCACTAGCGGGAGGAACAGATACGCAGTATTTT CASSPLAGGTDTQYF
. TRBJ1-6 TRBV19 TGTGCCAGTAGCCTTACAGGAGTCCTTAATTCACCCCTCCACTTT CASSLTGVLNSPLHF
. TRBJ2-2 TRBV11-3 TGTGCCAGCAGTTTTGACACGCTGAACACCGGGGAGCTGTTTTTT CASSFDTLNTGELFF
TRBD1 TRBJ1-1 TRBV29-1 TGCAGCGTTGCCGGGACAGCCATTTCTTTGAGGAGGGAAGCTTTCTTT CSVAGTAISLRREAFF
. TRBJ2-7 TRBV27 TGTGCCAGCAGTTTACAGGGGGGCCCATACGAGCAGTACTTC CASSLQGGPYEQYF
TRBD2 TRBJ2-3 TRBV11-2 TGTGCCACCCGCGGGGGACTAGCGGGGGGGCGGAGCACAGATACGCAGTATTTT CATRGGLAGGRSTDTQYF
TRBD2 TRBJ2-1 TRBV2 TGTGCCAGCAGTACTACTAGCGGGGGGAATGAGCAGTTCTTC CASSTTSGGNEQFF
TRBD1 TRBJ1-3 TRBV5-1 TGCGCCAGCAGCGTTAACACCGGGACAGGGTTTGGAAACACCATATATTTT CASSVNTGTGFGNTIYF
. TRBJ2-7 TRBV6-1 TGTGCCAGCAGTGAATCCAGGGCCGAGCAGTACTTC CASSESRAEQYF
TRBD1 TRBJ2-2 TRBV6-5 TGTGCCAGCAAGACAGGGGGTTACACCGGGGAGCTGTTTTTT CASKTGGYTGELFF
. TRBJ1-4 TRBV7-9 TGTGCCAGCAGCTCCACCTCTCAGGGTGCTTATGAAAAACTGTTTTTT CASSSTSQGAYEKLFF
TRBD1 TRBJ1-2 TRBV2 TGTGCCAGCAGTGCGGGACAGGGGATAAGTGGCTACACCTTC CASSAGQGISGYTF
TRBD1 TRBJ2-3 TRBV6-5 TGTGCCAGCAGTTACCGACGGACAGGGGCCACAGATACGCAGTATTTT CASSYRRTGATDTQYF